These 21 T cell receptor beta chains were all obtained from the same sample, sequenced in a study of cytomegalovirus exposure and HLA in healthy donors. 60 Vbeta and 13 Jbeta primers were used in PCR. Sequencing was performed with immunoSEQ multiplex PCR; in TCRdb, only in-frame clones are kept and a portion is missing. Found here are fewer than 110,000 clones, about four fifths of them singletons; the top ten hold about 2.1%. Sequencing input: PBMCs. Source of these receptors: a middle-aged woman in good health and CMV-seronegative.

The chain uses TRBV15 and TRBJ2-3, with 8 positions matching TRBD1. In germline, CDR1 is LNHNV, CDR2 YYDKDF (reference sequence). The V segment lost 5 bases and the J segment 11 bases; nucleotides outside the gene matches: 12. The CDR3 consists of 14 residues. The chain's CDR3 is CATSGMDRVHLQYF. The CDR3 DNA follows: TGTGCCACCAGCGGAATGGACAGGGTTCACCTGCAGTATTTT.

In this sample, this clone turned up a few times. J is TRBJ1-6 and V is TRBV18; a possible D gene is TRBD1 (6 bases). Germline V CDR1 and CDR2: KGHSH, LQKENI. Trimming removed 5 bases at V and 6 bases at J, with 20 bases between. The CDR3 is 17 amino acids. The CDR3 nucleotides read TGTGCCAGCTCAAACAGACAGGCTGACAGGACTAATTCACCCCTCCACTTT. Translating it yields CASSNRQADRTNSPLHF. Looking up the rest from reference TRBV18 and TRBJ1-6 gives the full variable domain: NAGVMQNPRHLVRRRGQEARLRCSPMKGHSHVYWYRQLPEEGLKFMVYLQKENIIDESGMPKERFSAEFPKEGPSILRIQQVVRGDSAAYFCASSNRQADRTNSPLHFGNGTRLTVT.

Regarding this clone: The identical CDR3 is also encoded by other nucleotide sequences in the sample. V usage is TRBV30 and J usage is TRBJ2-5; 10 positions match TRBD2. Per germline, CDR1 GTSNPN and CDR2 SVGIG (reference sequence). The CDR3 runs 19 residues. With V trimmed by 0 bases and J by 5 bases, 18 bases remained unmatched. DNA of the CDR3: TGTGCCTGGAGTGTAGTGCGGACTAGCGGAAGTGCGTTCCGGGAGACCCAGTACTTC. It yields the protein CAWSVVRTSGSAFRETQYF. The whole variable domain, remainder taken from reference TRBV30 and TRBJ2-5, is SQTIHQWPATLVQPVGSPLSLECTVEGTSNPNLYWYRQAAGRGLQLLFYSVGIGQISSEVPQNLSASRPQDRQFILSSKKLLLSDSGFYLCAWSVVRTSGSAFRETQYFGPGTRLLVL.

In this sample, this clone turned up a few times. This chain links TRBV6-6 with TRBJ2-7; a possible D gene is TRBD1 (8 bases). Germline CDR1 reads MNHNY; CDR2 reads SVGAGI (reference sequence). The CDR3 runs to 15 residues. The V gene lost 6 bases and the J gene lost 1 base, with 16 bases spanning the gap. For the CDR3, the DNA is TGTGCCAGCAGGAACCACAGGGGGGGTTCCTACGAGCAGTACTTC. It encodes CASRNHRGGSYEQYF.

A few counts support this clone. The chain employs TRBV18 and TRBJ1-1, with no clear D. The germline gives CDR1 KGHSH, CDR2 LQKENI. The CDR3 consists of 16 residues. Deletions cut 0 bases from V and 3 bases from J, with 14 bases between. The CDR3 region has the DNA TGTGCCAGCTCACCACCGGGGTTCGGGAGGCACACTGAAGCTTTCTTT. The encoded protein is CASSPPGFGRHTEAFF.

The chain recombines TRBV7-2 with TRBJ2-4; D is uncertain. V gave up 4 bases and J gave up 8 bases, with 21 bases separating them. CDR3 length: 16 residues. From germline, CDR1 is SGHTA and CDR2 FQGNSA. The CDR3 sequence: CASSSSGNLQWDIQYF. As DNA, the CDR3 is TGTGCCAGCAGCTCATCAGGAAATCTCCAATGGGACATTCAGTACTTC.

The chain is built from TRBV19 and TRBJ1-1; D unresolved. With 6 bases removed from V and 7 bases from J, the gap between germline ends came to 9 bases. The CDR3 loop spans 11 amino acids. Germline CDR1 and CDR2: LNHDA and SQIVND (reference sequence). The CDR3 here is CASRSEVEAFF. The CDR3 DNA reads TGTGCCAGTAGGAGTGAGGTTGAAGCTTTCTTT. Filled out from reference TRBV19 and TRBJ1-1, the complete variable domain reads DGGITQSPKYLFRKEGQNVTLSCEQNLNHDAMYWYRQDPGQGLRLIYYSQIVNDFQKGDIAEGYSVSREKKESFPLTVTSAQKNPTAFYLCASRSEVEAFFGQGTRLTVV.

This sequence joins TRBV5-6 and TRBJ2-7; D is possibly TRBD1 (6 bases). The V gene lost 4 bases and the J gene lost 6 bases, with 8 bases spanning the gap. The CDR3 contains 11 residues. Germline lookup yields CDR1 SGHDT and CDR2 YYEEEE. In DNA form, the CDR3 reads TGTGCCAGCAGCCTAGGGGGCGAGCAGTACTTC. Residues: CASSLGGEQYF.

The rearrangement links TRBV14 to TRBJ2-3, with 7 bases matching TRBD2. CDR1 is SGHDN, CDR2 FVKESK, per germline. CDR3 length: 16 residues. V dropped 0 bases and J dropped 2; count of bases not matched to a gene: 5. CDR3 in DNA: TGTGCCAGCAGCCAAGAGGTGGGGGGGTTCACAGATACGCAGTATTTT. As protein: CASSQEVGGFTDTQYF.

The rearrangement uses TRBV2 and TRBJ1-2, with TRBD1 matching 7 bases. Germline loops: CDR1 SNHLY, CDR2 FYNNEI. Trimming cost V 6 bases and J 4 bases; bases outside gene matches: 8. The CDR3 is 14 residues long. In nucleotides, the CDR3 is TGTGCCAGCAGGACTGGGACAGACAGCTATGGCTACACCTTC. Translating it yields CASRTGTDSYGYTF.

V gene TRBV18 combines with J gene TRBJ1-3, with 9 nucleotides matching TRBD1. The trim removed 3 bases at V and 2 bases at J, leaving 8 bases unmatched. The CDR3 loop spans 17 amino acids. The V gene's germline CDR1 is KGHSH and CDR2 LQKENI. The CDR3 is CASSPLQGAVAGNTIYF. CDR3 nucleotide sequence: TGTGCCAGCTCACCTCTACAGGGGGCCGTCGCTGGAAACACCATATATTTT.

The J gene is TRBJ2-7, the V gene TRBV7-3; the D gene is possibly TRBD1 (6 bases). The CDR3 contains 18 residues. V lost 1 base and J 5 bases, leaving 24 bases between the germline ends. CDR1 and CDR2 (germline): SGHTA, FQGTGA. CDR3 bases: TGTGCCAGCAGCTTAATCATCGGGACGAACAGGGCCGATCACGAGCAGTACTTC. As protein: CASSLIIGTNRADHEQYF.

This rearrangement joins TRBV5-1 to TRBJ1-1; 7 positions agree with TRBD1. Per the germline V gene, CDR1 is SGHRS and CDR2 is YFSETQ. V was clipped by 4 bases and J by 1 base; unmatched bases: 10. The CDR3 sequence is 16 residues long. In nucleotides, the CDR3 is TGCGCCAGCAGCAGTAATCGGGGGACAGCGAACACTGAAGCTTTCTTT. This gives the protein CASSSNRGTANTEAFF. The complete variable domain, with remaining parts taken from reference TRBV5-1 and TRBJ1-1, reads KAGVTQTPRYLIKTRGQQVTLSCSPISGHRSVSWYQQTPGQGLQFLFEYFSETQRNKGNFPGRFSGRQFSNSRSEMNVSTLELGDSALYLCASSSNRGTANTEAFFGQGTRLTVV.

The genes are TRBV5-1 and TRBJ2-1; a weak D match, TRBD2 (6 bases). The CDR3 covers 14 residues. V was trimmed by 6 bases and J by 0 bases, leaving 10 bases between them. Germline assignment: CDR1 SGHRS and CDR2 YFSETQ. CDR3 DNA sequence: TGCGCCAGCACCCCGGGGGTCTCCTACAATGAGCAGTTCTTC. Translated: CASTPGVSYNEQFF. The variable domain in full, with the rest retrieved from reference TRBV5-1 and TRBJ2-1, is KAGVTQTPRYLIKTRGQQVTLSCSPISGHRSVSWYQQTPGQGLQFLFEYFSETQRNKGNFPGRFSGRQFSNSRSEMNVSTLELGDSALYLCASTPGVSYNEQFFGPGTRLTVL.

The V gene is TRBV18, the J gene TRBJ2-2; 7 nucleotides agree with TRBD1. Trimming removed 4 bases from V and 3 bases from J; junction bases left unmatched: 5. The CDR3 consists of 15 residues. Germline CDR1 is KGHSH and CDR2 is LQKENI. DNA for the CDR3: TGTGCCAGCTCACGAACAGGGGCTTACACCGGGGAGCTGTTTTTT. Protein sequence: CASSRTGAYTGELFF.

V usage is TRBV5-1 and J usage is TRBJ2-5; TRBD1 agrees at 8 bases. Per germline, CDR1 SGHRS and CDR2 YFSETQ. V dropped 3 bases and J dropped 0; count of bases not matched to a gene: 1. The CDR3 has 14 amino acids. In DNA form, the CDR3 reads TGCGCCAGCAGCTCGGACAGGGACCAAGAGACCCAGTACTTC. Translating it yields CASSSDRDQETQYF.

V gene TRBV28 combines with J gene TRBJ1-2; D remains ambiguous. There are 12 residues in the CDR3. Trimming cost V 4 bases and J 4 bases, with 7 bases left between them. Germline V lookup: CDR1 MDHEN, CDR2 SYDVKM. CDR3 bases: TGTGCCAGCAGTTGGGCCCCCTATGGCTACACCTTC. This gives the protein CASSWAPYGYTF.

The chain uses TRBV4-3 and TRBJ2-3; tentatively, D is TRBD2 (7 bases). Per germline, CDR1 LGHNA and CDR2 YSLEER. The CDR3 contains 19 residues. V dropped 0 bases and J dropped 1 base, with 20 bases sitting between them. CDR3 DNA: TGCGCCAGCAGCCAAGACGAGGGGGGGCCGGGATGGGGCACAGATACGCAGTATTTT. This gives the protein CASSQDEGGPGWGTDTQYF.

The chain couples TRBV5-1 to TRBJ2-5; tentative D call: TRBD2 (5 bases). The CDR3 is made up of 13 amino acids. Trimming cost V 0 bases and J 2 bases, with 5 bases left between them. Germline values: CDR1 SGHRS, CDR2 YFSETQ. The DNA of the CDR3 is TGCGCCAGCAGCTTGGGCGGGCAAGAGACCCAGTACTTC. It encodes CASSLGGQETQYF. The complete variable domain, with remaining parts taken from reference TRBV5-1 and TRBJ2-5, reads KAGVTQTPRYLIKTRGQQVTLSCSPISGHRSVSWYQQTPGQGLQFLFEYFSETQRNKGNFPGRFSGRQFSNSRSEMNVSTLELGDSALYLCASSLGGQETQYFGPGTRLLVL.

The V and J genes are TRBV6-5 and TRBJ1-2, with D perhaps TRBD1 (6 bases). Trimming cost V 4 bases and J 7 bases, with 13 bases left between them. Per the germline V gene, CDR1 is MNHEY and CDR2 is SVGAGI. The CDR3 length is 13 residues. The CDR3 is CASSFSQGPGYTF. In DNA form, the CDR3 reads TGTGCCAGCAGTTTTTCCCAGGGGCCTGGCTACACCTTC.

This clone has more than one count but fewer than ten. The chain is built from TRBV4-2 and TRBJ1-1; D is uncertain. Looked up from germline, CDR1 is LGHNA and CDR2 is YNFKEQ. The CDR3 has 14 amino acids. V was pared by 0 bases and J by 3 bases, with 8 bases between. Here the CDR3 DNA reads TGTGCCAGCAGCCAAGATGTGAGGGACACTGAAGCTTTCTTT. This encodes CASSQDVRDTEAFF.